Shown below are 29 T cell receptor beta chains from a single sample sequenced in a study of blood T cell repertoires in COVID-19. The table came from immunoSEQ multiplex PCR; TCRdb's copy has only in-frame clones and leaves some out. The sample shows 40,000 to 55,000 clones, around nine tenths of them seen only once. Sequenced: peripheral blood. The receptor source for this set is a man aged 45-65 years with active COVID-19.

This clone was found once. The V call is TRBV11-2, the J call TRBJ2-1; D not resolved. The CDR3 length is 13 residues. Germline CDR1 reads SGHAT; CDR2 reads FQNNGV. V gave up 4 bases and J gave up 3 bases, with 7 bases separating them. CDR3 residues: CASSYGHYNEQFF. The CDR3 region has the DNA TGTGCCAGCAGCTATGGGCACTACAATGAGCAGTTCTTC. Filled out from reference TRBV11-2 and TRBJ2-1, the complete variable domain reads EAGVAQSPRYKIIEKRQSVAFWCNPISGHATLYWYQQILGQGPKLLIQFQNNGVVDDSQLPKDRFSAERLKGVDSTLKIQPAKLEDSAVYLCASSYGHYNEQFFGPGTRLTVL.

This chain connects TRBV2 to TRBJ1-4; no clear D gene. The CDR3 loop spans 16 amino acids. The ends were cut back, 7 bases at V and 1 base at J, with 16 bases in the middle. Germline V gene data show CDR1 as SNHLY and CDR2 as FYNNEI. CDR3 loop: CASTVLLGETNEKLFF. CDR3 coding DNA: TGTGCCAGCACCGTATTACTAGGAGAAACTAATGAAAAACTGTTTTTT.

The chain carries TRBV4-2 and TRBJ2-3; TRBD2 aligns across 12 bases. The CDR3 is made up of 16 amino acids. The germline CDR1 and CDR2 sequences are LGHNA and YNFKEQ. The junction had 5 bases not matched to a gene; V was cut back by 5 bases and J by 2 bases. The CDR3 loop is CASSYRTSGITDTQYF. DNA of the CDR3: TGTGCCAGCAGCTACCGGACTAGCGGGATCACAGATACGCAGTATTTT.

The chain joins TRBV11-2 to TRBJ1-1; D ambiguous. Germline loops: CDR1 SGHAT, CDR2 FQNNGV. The CDR3 contains 14 residues. Trimming took 8 bases from V and 5 from J, leaving 18 bases between them. CDR3 residues: CASVSAVEGTEAFF. CDR3 nucleotide sequence: TGTGCCAGCGTATCAGCGGTCGAAGGGACTGAAGCTTTCTTT.

The chain combines TRBV14 with TRBJ2-2, with D perhaps matching TRBD1 (5 bases). The CDR3 covers 15 residues. Germline V lookup: CDR1 SGHDN, CDR2 FVKESK. Trimming pared 1 base from V and 5 bases from J, leaving 11 bases between. CDR3 bases: TGTGCCAGCAGCCAAGGCAGGGCGAGGACCGGGGAGCTGTTTTTT. This translates into CASSQGRARTGELFF.

V gene TRBV5-4 combines with J gene TRBJ2-5, with a weak D call TRBD2 (6 bases). The CDR3 is 15 residues long. Germline lookup yields CDR1 SGHNT and CDR2 YYREEE (reference sequence). Trimming took 0 bases from V and 1 from J, leaving 10 bases between them. This CDR3 reads CASSLALGGQETQYF. The CDR3 DNA reads TGTGCCAGCAGCTTGGCCCTGGGGGGCCAAGAGACCCAGTACTTC. Together with reference TRBV5-4 and TRBJ2-5, the CDR3 gives the full variable domain: ETGVTQSPTHLIKTRGQQVTLRCSSQSGHNTVSWYQQALGQGPQFIFQYYREEENGRGNFPPRFSGLQFPNYSSELNVNALELDDSALYLCASSLALGGQETQYFGPGTRLLVL.

The V and J genes are TRBV19 and TRBJ2-2; 7 bases map to TRBD1. Trimming took 10 bases from V and 0 from J; bases not matched to a gene: 5. Germline-derived CDR1 and CDR2 are LNHDA and SQIVND (reference sequence). This CDR3 region has 14 residues. The CDR3, as DNA: TGTGCCACCACGACAGGGACGAACACCGGGGAGCTGTTTTTT. It is translated as CATTTGTNTGELFF.

The chain carries TRBV5-1 and TRBJ1-1; TRBD1 matches 9 bases. The junction had 10 bases not matched to a gene; V was cut back by 5 bases and J by 5 bases. Per the germline V gene, CDR1 is SGHRS and CDR2 is YFSETQ. The CDR3 is made up of 15 amino acids. CDR3 sequence (DNA): TGCGCCAGCAGTTCCCTACAGGGGGCGGGTACTGAAGCTTTCTTT. Protein product: CASSSLQGAGTEAFF.

The V call is TRBV28, the J call TRBJ2-2; D might be TRBD2 (5 bases). V was clipped by 6 bases and J by 4 bases, with 15 bases between them. The CDR3 contains 15 residues. Germline CDR1 is MDHEN and CDR2 is SYDVKM. The chain's CDR3 is CASSLGPSSTGELFF. CDR3 in DNA: TGTGCCAGCAGCCTGGGTCCTAGCTCCACCGGGGAGCTGTTTTTT.

CDR3 sequence reads: CASRTYRGETQYF. DNA of the CDR3: TGTGCCAGCAGAACTTACAGGGGGGAGACCCAGTACTTC. The chain joins TRBV7-9 to TRBJ2-5; TRBD1 agrees at 8 bases. This CDR3 has 13 residues. V shed 6 bases, J shed 5 bases, and the junction held 5 bases outside the gene matches. Germline V gene data show CDR1 as SEHNR and CDR2 as FQNEAQ (reference sequence).

This sequence joins TRBV7-9 and TRBJ2-1; no clear D gene. Trimming took 1 base from V and 5 from J, leaving 15 bases between them. The germline V gene encodes CDR1 SEHNR and CDR2 FQNEAQ (reference sequence). This CDR3 spans 16 amino acids. The CDR3 DNA reads TGTGCCAGCAGCTTAGGTAACAGCCTCGGCAACAATGAGCAGTTCTTC. Translation gives CASSLGNSLGNNEQFF.

V usage is TRBV21-1 and J usage is TRBJ1-4; the listed D gene, TRBD1, was not tested against the DNA. TRBV21-1 is described as a pseudogene. This CDR3 region has 16 residues. The CDR3 reads CASRKDRGGRYEKLFF. Written as DNA, the CDR3 is TGTGCCAGCAGGAAGGACAGGGGAGGAAGGTATGAAAAACTGTTTTTT.

The rearrangement joins TRBV6-5 to TRBJ1-6; TRBD1 aligns across 11 bases. The germline gives CDR1 MNHEY, CDR2 SVGAGI. The CDR3 consists of 15 residues. The J segment lost 9 bases and the V segment lost 2 bases, leaving 3 bases of the junction unmatched. In DNA, the CDR3 is TGTGCCAGCAGTTACGGACAGGGGGCGCTTTCACCCCTCCACTTT. This sequence encodes CASSYGQGALSPLHF.

This chain links TRBV6-5 with TRBJ1-1; 7 bases line up with TRBD1. The CDR3 spans 15 residues. Germline CDR1 reads MNHEY; CDR2 reads SVGAGI. V lost 0 bases to trimming and J lost 7 bases; unmatched junction nucleotides: 8. CDR3 nucleotides: TGTGCCAGCAGTTACTCGGGTAGGGGGCAATTTGAAGCTTTCTTT. Translating gives CASSYSGRGQFEAFF.

This clone has just one count. Compared with germline, one end of the junction differs, possibly owing to a read error. The V gene is TRBV11-1, the J gene TRBJ2-1; 12 bases match TRBD2. The CDR3 contains 14 residues. Germline assignment: CDR1 SGHAT and CDR2 FQDESV (reference sequence). CDR3 region: CASSLAGGLNEQFF. DNA for the CDR3: TGTGCCAGCAGCCTAGCGGGGGGGCTAAATGAGCAGTTCTTC.

This sequence joins TRBV4-3 and TRBJ2-7, with 8 bases matching TRBD2. CDR1 is LGHNA and CDR2 is YSLEER in the germline V gene. V was pared by 3 bases and J by 3 bases, with 7 bases of the junction left unmatched. CDR3 length equals 15 residues. CDR3 sequence (DNA): TGCGCCAGCAGCCAGGAGACTAGCGAGATCTACGAGCAGTACTTC. Translating it yields CASSQETSEIYEQYF.

The V gene is TRBV6-5, the J gene TRBJ2-1; perhaps TRBD2 as D (5 bases). CDR3 length equals 14 residues. Between the trimmed V and J ends, which lost 5 bases and 7 bases, there was a span of 15 bases. Germline CDR1 and CDR2: MNHEY and SVGAGI. The CDR3 reads CASSTDYQRNEQFF. The CDR3 coding sequence is TGTGCCAGCAGTACAGACTACCAAAGGAATGAGCAGTTCTTC.

The CDR3 reads CASSGRAHTDTQYF. The CDR3 DNA reads as TGTGCCAGCAGCGGGAGGGCCCACACAGATACGCAGTATTTT. The rearrangement links TRBV7-9 to TRBJ2-3; the match to TRBD2 covers 7 bases. Germline values: CDR1 SEHNR, CDR2 FQNEAQ (reference sequence). V gave up 5 bases and J gave up 2 bases; unmatched junction bases: 4. This CDR3 region has 14 residues. Full variable domain (outside the CDR3, taken from reference TRBV7-9 and TRBJ2-3): DTGVSQNPRHKITKRGQNVTFRCDPISEHNRLYWYRQTLGQGPEFLTYFQNEAQLEKSRLLSDRFSAERPKGSFSTLEIQRTEQGDSAMYLCASSGRAHTDTQYFGPGTRLTVL.

This rearrangement joins TRBV18 to TRBJ1-1; 8 bases map to TRBD1. Germline lookup yields CDR1 KGHSH and CDR2 LQKENI. The CDR3 has 14 residues. V shed 4 bases and J 5 bases; nucleotides not matched to a gene: 6. The CDR3 DNA reads as TGTGCCAGCTCACAGGGACAGGTCAGGACTGAAGCTTTCTTT. Its translation is CASSQGQVRTEAFF.

This clone was seen a few times. The V and J genes are TRBV2 and TRBJ1-6; 7 bases line up with TRBD1. V dropped 7 bases and J dropped 7; count of bases not matched to a gene: 16. This CDR3 has 17 amino acids. The V gene's germline CDR1 is SNHLY and CDR2 FYNNEI. For the CDR3, the DNA is TGTGCCAGCACCCGGGGCCGGACAGGACAACCAAATTCACCCCTCCACTTT. Its translation is CASTRGRTGQPNSPLHF. Drawing the rest from reference TRBV2 and TRBJ1-6, the complete variable domain is EPEVTQTPSHQVTQMGQEVILRCVPISNHLYFYWYRQILGQKVEFLVSFYNNEISEKSEIFDDQFSVERPDGSNFTLKIRSTKLEDSAMYFCASTRGRTGQPNSPLHFGNGTRLTVT.

V and J are TRBV5-5 and TRBJ2-7; the D gene is possibly TRBD2 (7 bases). V lost 1 base and J lost 2, with 13 bases in between. The CDR3 is 15 amino acids. Germline CDR1 reads SGHKS; CDR2 reads YYEKEE (reference sequence). The chain's CDR3 is CASSLYGGLAYEQYF. DNA for the CDR3: TGTGCCAGCAGCTTGTACGGGGGGCTGGCCTACGAGCAGTACTTC.

The chain carries TRBV7-2 and TRBJ1-4; D gene uncertain. The ends were cut back, 5 bases at V and 7 bases at J, with 17 bases in the middle. Germline CDR1 SGHTA, CDR2 FQGNSA. This CDR3 contains 15 residues. CDR3 DNA: TGTGCCAGCAGCGCACGGACGGAAGGAGGTGAAAAACTGTTTTTT. It specifies CASSARTEGGEKLFF.

This chain joins TRBV9 and TRBJ1-5, with 7 bases fitting TRBD1. This CDR3 is built from 14 residues. Trimming took 0 bases from V and 7 from J; bases not matched to a gene: 4. Germline lookup yields CDR1 SGDLS and CDR2 YYNGEE. CDR3 loop: CASSVVSGGQPQHF. In DNA form, the CDR3 reads TGTGCCAGCAGCGTAGTGTCAGGGGGACAGCCCCAGCATTTT. Filled out from reference TRBV9 and TRBJ1-5, the complete variable domain reads DSGVTQTPKHLITATGQRVTLRCSPRSGDLSVYWYQQSLDQGLQFLIQYYNGEERAKGNILERFSAQQFPDLHSELNLSSLELGDSALYFCASSVVSGGQPQHFGDGTRLSIL.

This clone came up a few times. This chain links TRBV5-1 with TRBJ1-1; D uncertain. The germline V gene encodes CDR1 SGHRS and CDR2 YFSETQ. Between the trimmed V and J ends, which lost 3 bases and 4 bases, there was a span of 13 bases. The CDR3 loop spans 14 amino acids. In DNA form, the CDR3 reads TGCGCCAGCAGCTCGGGTCGGTTGCGCACTGAAGCTTTCTTT. It yields the protein CASSSGRLRTEAFF.

This clone was observed a few times. The gene calls are TRBV10-3 and TRBJ1-1; D possibly corresponds to TRBD1 (5 bases). Per the germline V gene, CDR1 is ENHRY and CDR2 is SYGVKD. V lost 11 bases to trimming and J lost 4 bases, with 20 bases between them. The CDR3 contains 14 residues. The CDR3 region is CAASTARVGTEAFF. The CDR3 DNA reads as TGTGCCGCATCGACAGCGCGTGTCGGCACTGAAGCTTTCTTT.

V and J are TRBV3-1 (or the pseudogene TRBV3-2) and TRBJ1-4; perhaps TRBD1 as D (6 bases). This CDR3 spans 17 amino acids. Germline CDR1 LGHDT, CDR2 YNNKEL (reference sequence). V lost 6 bases to trimming and J lost 0 bases, with 17 bases between them. The CDR3, as DNA: TGTGCCAGCAGTGTTAACAGGGCACTAACAACTAATGAAAAACTGTTTTTT. This translates into CASSVNRALTTNEKLFF.

The chain employs TRBV7-2 and TRBJ2-1; D unclear. The CDR3 is 15 amino acids. Trimming took 1 base from V and 4 from J, leaving 11 bases between them. The germline V gene encodes CDR1 SGHTA and CDR2 FQGNSA. DNA for the CDR3: TGTGCCAGCAGCTTAGGCGGCTCCCAATACAATGAGCAGTTCTTC. Its protein product is CASSLGGSQYNEQFF. Full variable domain (rest looked up from reference TRBV7-2 and TRBJ2-1): GAGVSQSPSNKVTEKGKDVELRCDPISGHTALYWYRQSLGQGLEFLIYFQGNSAPDKSGLPSDRFSAERTGGSVSTLTIQRTQQEDSAVYLCASSLGGSQYNEQFFGPGTRLTVL.

V is TRBV5-5 and J is TRBJ1-1, with TRBD1 matching 10 bases. The germline V gene encodes CDR1 SGHKS and CDR2 YYEKEE (reference sequence). The CDR3 runs 15 residues. The junction had 6 bases not matched to a gene; V was cut back by 5 bases and J by 2 bases. The CDR3 nucleotides read TGTGCCAGCAGTTTCGGGGACAGGGGAAACACTGAAGCTTTCTTT. Amino acid sequence: CASSFGDRGNTEAFF.

This clone was recorded only once. The chain is built from TRBV6-2 or TRBV6-3 and TRBJ2-4, with TRBD2 identical over 8 bases. The germline CDR1 and CDR2 sequences are MNHEY and SVGEGT. V was clipped by 0 bases and J by 7 bases; unmatched bases: 8. CDR3 length: 16 amino acids. The CDR3 region is CASSYSGLARRNIQYF. The DNA for the CDR3 is TGTGCCAGCAGTTACTCCGGACTAGCTAGACGGAACATTCAGTACTTC.